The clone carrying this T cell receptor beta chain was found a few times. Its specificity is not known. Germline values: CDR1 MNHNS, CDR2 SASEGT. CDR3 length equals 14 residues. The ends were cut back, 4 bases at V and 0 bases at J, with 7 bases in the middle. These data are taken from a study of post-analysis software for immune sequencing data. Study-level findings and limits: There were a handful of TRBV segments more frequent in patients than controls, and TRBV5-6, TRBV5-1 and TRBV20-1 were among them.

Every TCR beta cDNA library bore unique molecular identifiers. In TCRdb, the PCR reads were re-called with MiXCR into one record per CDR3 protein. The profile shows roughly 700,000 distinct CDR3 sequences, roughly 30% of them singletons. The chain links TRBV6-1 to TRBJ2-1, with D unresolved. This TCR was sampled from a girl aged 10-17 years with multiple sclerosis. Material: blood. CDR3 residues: CASSAASSYNEQFF. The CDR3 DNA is TGTGCCAGCAGTGCAGCGAGCTCCTACAATGAGCAGTTCTTC.